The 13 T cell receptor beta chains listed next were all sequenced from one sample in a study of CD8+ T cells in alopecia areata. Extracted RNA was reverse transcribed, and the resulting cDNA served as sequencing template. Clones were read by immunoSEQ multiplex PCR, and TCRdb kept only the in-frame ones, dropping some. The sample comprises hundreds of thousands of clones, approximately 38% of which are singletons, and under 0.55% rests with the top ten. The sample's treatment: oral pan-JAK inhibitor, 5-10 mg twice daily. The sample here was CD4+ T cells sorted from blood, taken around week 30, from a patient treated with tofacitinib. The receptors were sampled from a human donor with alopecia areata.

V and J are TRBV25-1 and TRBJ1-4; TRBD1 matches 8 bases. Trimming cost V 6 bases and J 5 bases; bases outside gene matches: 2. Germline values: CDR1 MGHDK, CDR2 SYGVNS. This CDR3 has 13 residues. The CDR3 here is CASRGQVNEKLFF. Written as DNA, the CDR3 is TGTGCCAGCAGGGGACAGGTCAATGAAAAACTGTTTTTT.

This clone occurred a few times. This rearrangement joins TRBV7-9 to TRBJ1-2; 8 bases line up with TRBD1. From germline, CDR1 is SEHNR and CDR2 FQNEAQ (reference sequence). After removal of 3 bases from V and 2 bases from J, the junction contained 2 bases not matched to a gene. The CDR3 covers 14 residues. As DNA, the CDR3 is TGTGCCAGCAGCTTGAGGACAGGGAACTATGGCTACACCTTC. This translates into CASSLRTGNYGYTF.

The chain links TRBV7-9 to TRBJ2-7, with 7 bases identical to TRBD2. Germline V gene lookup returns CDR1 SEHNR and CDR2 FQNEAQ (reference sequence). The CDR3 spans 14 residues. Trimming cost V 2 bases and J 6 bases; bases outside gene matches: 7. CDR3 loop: CASSLIVSGGEQYF. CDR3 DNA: TGTGCCAGCAGCTTAATAGTATCGGGGGGCGAGCAGTACTTC.

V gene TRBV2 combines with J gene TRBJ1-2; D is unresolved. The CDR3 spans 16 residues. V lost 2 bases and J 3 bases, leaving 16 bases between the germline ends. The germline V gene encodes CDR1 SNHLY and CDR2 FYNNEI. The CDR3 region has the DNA TGTGCCAGCAGTGAACGGGAGGGAGGTATTTACTATGGCTACACCTTC. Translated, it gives CASSEREGGIYYGYTF.

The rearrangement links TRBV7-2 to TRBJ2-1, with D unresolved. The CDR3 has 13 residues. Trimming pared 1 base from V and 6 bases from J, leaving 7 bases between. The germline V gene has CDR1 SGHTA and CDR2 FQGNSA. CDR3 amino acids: CASSLDSINEQFF. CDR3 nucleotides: TGTGCCAGCAGCTTAGACAGTATCAATGAGCAGTTCTTC.

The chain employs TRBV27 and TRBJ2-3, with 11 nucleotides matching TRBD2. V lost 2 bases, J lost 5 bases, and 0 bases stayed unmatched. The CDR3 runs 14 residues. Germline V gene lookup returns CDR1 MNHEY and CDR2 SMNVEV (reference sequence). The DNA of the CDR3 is TGTGCCAGCAGTTTAACTAGCGGGGGAGATACGCAGTATTTT. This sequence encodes CASSLTSGGDTQYF.

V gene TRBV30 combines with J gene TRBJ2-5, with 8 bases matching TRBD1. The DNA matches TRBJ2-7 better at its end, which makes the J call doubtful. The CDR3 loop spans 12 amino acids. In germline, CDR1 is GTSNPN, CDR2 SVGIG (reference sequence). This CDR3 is CAGRTGNYEQYF. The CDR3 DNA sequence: TGTGCCGGACGGACAGGGAACTACGAGCAGTACTTC.

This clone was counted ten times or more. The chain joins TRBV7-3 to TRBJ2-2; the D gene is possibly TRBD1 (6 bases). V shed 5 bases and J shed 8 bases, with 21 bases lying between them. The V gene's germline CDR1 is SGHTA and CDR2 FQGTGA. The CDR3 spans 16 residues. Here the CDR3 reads CASSPPGVTSAGELFF. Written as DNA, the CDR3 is TGTGCCAGCAGCCCTCCAGGGGTAACGTCGGCAGGGGAGCTGTTTTTT.

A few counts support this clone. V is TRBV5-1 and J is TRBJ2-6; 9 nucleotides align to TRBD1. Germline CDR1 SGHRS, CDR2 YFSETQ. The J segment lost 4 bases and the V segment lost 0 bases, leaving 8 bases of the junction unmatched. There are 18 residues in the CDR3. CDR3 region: CASSLVGQGHPGANVLTF. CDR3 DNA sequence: TGCGCCAGCAGCTTGGTGGGACAGGGTCATCCGGGGGCCAACGTCCTGACTTTC.

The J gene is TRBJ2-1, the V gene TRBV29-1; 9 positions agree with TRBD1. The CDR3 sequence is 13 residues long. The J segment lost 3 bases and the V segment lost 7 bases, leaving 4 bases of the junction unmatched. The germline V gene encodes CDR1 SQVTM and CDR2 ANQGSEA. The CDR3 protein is CSGRDRVYNEQFF. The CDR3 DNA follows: TGCAGCGGCCGGGACAGGGTCTACAATGAGCAGTTCTTC.

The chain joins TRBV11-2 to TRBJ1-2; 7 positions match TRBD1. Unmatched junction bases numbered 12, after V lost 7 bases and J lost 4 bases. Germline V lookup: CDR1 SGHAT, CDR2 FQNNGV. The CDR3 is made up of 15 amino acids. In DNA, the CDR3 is TGTGCCAGCATCCCCCAGGCAGGGGGGATCTATGGCTACACCTTC. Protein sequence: CASIPQAGGIYGYTF.

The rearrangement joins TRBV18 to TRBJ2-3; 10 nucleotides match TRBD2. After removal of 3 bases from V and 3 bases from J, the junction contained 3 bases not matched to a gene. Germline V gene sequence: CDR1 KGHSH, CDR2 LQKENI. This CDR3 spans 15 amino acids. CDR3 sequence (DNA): TGTGCCAGCTCACCCAGGACTAGCGGAACAGATACGCAGTATTTT. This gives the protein CASSPRTSGTDTQYF.

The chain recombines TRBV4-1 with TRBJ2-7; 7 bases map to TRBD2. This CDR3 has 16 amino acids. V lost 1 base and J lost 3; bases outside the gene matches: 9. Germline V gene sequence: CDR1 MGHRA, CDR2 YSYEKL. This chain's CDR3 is CASSQVATSRNYEQYF. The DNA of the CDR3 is TGCGCCAGCAGCCAAGTCGCGACTAGCAGAAACTACGAGCAGTACTTC.